This TCR beta chain was sequenced during a study of shared clonotypes between healthy human individuals. Worth noting for this clone: The sample has other DNA sequences that encode this CDR3 too.

Assay: immunoSEQ multiplex PCR; the TCRdb copy retains only in-frame clones and omits some. Found here are over 1.5 million clones, roughly 98% of them singletons; the top ten hold 0.4% to 0.45%. Germline trimming cut 0 bases from V and 2 bases from J; bases unmatched to any gene: 1. CDR1 ENHRY and CDR2 SYGVKD come from the germline V gene. CDR3 size: 15 residues. The source is a man younger than 40 in good health. The chain combines TRBV10-3 with TRBJ1-5, with 7 nucleotides matching TRBD1. Material for sequencing was naive CD4+ T cells sorted from blood. Subset here: CD45RA+ positively selected. CDR3 region: CAISESRGGNQPQHF. The CDR3 bases are TGTGCCATCAGTGAGTCCAGGGGGGGCAATCAGCCCCAGCATTTT.